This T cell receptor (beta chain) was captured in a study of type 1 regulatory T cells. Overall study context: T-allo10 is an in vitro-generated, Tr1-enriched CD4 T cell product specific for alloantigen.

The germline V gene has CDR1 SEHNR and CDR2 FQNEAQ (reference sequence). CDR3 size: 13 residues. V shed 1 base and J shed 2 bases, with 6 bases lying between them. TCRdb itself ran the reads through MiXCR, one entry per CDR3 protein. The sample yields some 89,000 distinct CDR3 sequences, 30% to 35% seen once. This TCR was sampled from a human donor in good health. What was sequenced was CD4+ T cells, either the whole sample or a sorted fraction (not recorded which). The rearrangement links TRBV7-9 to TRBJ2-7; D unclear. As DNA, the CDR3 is TGTGCCAGCAGCTTAGGTACTACCTACGAGCAGTACTTC. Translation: CASSLGTTYEQYF.